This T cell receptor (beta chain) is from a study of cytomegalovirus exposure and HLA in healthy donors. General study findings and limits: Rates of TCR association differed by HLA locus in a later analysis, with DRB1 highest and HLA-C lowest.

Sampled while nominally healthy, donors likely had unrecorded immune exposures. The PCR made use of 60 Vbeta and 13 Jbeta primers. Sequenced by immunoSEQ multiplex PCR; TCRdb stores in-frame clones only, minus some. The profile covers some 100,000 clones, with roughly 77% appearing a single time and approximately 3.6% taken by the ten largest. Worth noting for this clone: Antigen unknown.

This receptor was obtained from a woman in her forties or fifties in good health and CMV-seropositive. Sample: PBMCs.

The CDR3 DNA is TGTGCCAGCAGGCGGGACGGGATGAGCAATCAGCCCCAGCATTTT. Its translation is CASRRDGMSNQPQHF. This chain uses TRBV6-5 with TRBJ1-5; D is possibly TRBD1 (5 bases). V gave up 6 bases and J gave up 1 base, with 13 bases separating them. Germline V lookup: CDR1 MNHEY, CDR2 SVGAGI. This CDR3 contains 15 residues.